This entry lists 4 T cell receptor beta chains sequenced from one sample in a study of T-cell reconstitution after alpha-beta-depleted transplantation in children (dated by TCRdb to 2016 to 2017). To prepare the library, PCR was applied. Data came from an Illumina HiSeq 2500. TCR libraries were prepared with molecular barcoding, using unique molecular identifiers to normalize TCRbeta repertoire quantification. TCRdb redid the processing of the public reads, applying fastp at Q25 and MiXCR, and retained in-frame beta chains. For every CDR3 protein sequence, its rows merge into one entry that carries the most common genes and DNA. This sample lists some 200,000 distinct CDR3 sequences; 7.5% to 10% were detected once. Approximately 5% of the sample goes to the ten largest clones. The starting material was PBMCs from the stem cell graft donor, obtained from the stem cell graft. All receptors derive from a human donor who donated a stem cell graft to a child with SCID.

This clonotype has ten or more counts. The rearrangement uses TRBV29-1 and TRBJ2-2; 10 bases fit TRBD1. Germline-derived CDR1 and CDR2 are SQVTM and ANQGSEA. V shed 4 bases and J 4 bases; nucleotides not matched to a gene: 3. The CDR3 contains 14 residues. CDR3 coding DNA: TGCAGCGTTGGACGGACAGGGGGCACCGGGGAGCTGTTTTTT. This sequence encodes CSVGRTGGTGELFF.

In this sample, this clonotype turned up many times. The chain couples TRBV12-3 or TRBV12-4 to TRBJ2-7; tentative D call: TRBD1 (5 bases). The germline V and J ends were trimmed by 3 bases and 9 bases, with 15 bases remaining between them. CDR3 length: 13 residues. The CDR3 loop reads CASSLGRESSQYF. CDR3 in DNA: TGTGCCAGCAGTTTGGGCAGGGAATCCTCGCAGTACTTC.

At least ten counts were recorded for this clonotype. Given a much more abundant clone one base away, this may be a read error. The chain joins TRBV18 to TRBJ1-1; no clear D gene. Trimming pared 1 base from V and 1 base from J, leaving 4 bases between. Germline V gene data show CDR1 as KGHSH and CDR2 as LQKENI. There are 13 residues in the CDR3. The CDR3 protein is CASSPQANTEAFF. CDR3 nucleotides: TGTGCCAGCTCACCACAGGCGAACACTGAAGCTTTCTTT.

The J gene is TRBJ1-2, the V gene TRBV6-1, with D unclear. The CDR3 loop spans 13 amino acids. Trimming cost V 4 bases and J 4 bases, with 10 bases left between them. Germline CDR1 is MNHNS and CDR2 is SASEGT. CDR3 residues: CASSGAVSYGYTF. The CDR3 bases are TGTGCCAGCAGTGGGGCCGTCAGCTATGGCTACACCTTC.